These T cell receptor beta chains were read from a single sample in a study of blood T cell repertoires in COVID-19. Only in-frame clones appear in the TCRdb table, and some are missing; sequencing was by immunoSEQ multiplex PCR. This table holds about 180,000 clones, around 89% found once. Material: peripheral blood. The receptors were sampled from a man in his late teens or twenties who had recovered from COVID-19. Both conserved end residues are part of each CDR3. The order of the fields is D gene, V gene, J gene, clone size, CDR3 protein, CDR3 DNA. The D gene is left open where the match is weak. Clone size is shown for a subset of rows, as once, few, many or a class of expanded clone.

D gene: TRBD1
V gene: TRBV5-4
J gene: TRBJ1-1
clone size: .
CDR3 protein: CASSLQGMSEAFF
CDR3 DNA: TGTGCCAGCAGCTTACAGGGGATGTCTGAAGCTTTCTTT

D gene: .
V gene: TRBV27
J gene: TRBJ2-1
clone size: .
CDR3 protein: CASSTRLVNGNEQFF
CDR3 DNA: TGTGCCAGCAGTACTCGACTAGTTAATGGCAATGAGCAGTTCTTC

D gene: TRBD1
V gene: TRBV5-1
J gene: TRBJ1-2
clone size: .
CDR3 protein: CASSLAGTGYGYTF
CDR3 DNA: TGCGCCAGCAGCTTGGCCGGGACAGGCTATGGCTACACCTTC

D gene: TRBD1
V gene: TRBV28
J gene: TRBJ1-2
clone size: .
CDR3 protein: CASSLVDRGLSNYGYTF
CDR3 DNA: TGTGCCAGCAGTTTGGTGGACAGGGGACTCTCTAACTATGGCTACACCTTC

D gene: .
V gene: TRBV7-2
J gene: TRBJ1-3
clone size: .
CDR3 protein: CASSFATGAAGNTIYF
CDR3 DNA: TGTGCCAGCAGCTTCGCTACTGGGGCAGCAGGAAACACCATATATTTT

D gene: .
V gene: TRBV20-1
J gene: TRBJ1-1
clone size: .
CDR3 protein: CSASKNTEAFF
CDR3 DNA: TGCAGTGCTAGCAAAAACACTGAAGCTTTCTTT

D gene: .
V gene: TRBV7-8
J gene: TRBJ2-3
clone size: .
CDR3 protein: CASSRLADTQYF
CDR3 DNA: TGTGCCAGCAGTCGACTAGCAGATACGCAGTATTTT

D gene: .
V gene: TRBV18
J gene: TRBJ2-1
clone size: .
CDR3 protein: CASSPIGGAAYNEQFF
CDR3 DNA: TGTGCCAGCTCACCAATTGGGGGGGCGGCCTACAATGAGCAGTTCTTC

D gene: TRBD2
V gene: TRBV6-5
J gene: TRBJ2-5
clone size: .
CDR3 protein: CASSYSPSSGSKTQYF
CDR3 DNA: TGTGCCAGCAGTTACTCGCCATCTAGCGGGAGTAAGACCCAGTACTTC

D gene: TRBD1
V gene: TRBV7-7
J gene: TRBJ2-1
clone size: .
CDR3 protein: CASSLETGYKLDNEQFF
CDR3 DNA: TGTGCTAGCAGCTTAGAGACAGGGTATAAATTGGACAATGAGCAGTTCTTC

D gene: .
V gene: TRBV7-9
J gene: TRBJ2-3
clone size: .
CDR3 protein: CASSLPGSSDTQYF
CDR3 DNA: TGTGCCAGCAGTTTACCCGGGAGCTCAGATACGCAGTATTTT

D gene: .
V gene: TRBV28
J gene: TRBJ1-3
clone size: .
CDR3 protein: CASSSTGAGADTIYF
CDR3 DNA: TGTGCCAGCAGTTCCACCGGAGCGGGGGCTGACACCATATATTTT

D gene: .
V gene: TRBV19
J gene: TRBJ1-2
clone size: .
CDR3 protein: CASSIDQSDYYGYTF
CDR3 DNA: TGTGCCAGTAGTATAGATCAGTCCGATTACTATGGCTACACCTTC

D gene: .
V gene: TRBV3-1/TRBV3-2
J gene: TRBJ2-7
clone size: .
CDR3 protein: CASSQGPEGEQYF
CDR3 DNA: TGTGCCAGCAGCCAAGGTCCAGAGGGCGAGCAGTACTTC

D gene: TRBD1
V gene: TRBV3-1/TRBV3-2
J gene: TRBJ2-1
clone size: .
CDR3 protein: CASRHVTGAQFF
CDR3 DNA: TGTGCCAGCAGGCACGTGACAGGGGCTCAGTTCTTC

D gene: TRBD2
V gene: TRBV27
J gene: TRBJ2-5
clone size: .
CDR3 protein: CASKLLAGDPETQYF
CDR3 DNA: TGTGCCAGCAAACTCCTAGCGGGAGACCCAGAGACCCAGTACTTC

D gene: .
V gene: TRBV9
J gene: TRBJ1-1
clone size: .
CDR3 protein: CASSPQLIEGTEAFF
CDR3 DNA: TGTGCCAGCAGCCCCCAGCTAATCGAGGGAACTGAAGCTTTCTTT

D gene: TRBD2
V gene: TRBV28
J gene: TRBJ2-1
clone size: .
CDR3 protein: CASSLTPSTSGDHNEQFF
CDR3 DNA: TGTGCCAGCAGTTTAACCCCGAGCACTAGCGGGGACCACAATGAGCAGTTCTTC

D gene: TRBD1
V gene: TRBV6-2/TRBV6-3
J gene: TRBJ1-1
clone size: .
CDR3 protein: CASSSRQGSGTEAFF
CDR3 DNA: TGTGCCAGCAGTTCCCGACAGGGGAGTGGGACTGAAGCTTTCTTT

D gene: .
V gene: TRBV20-1
J gene: TRBJ2-3
clone size: .
CDR3 protein: CSASMLARVDGTDTQYF
CDR3 DNA: TGCAGTGCTAGTATGTTAGCGCGGGTCGATGGCACAGATACGCAGTATTTT

D gene: .
V gene: TRBV7-8
J gene: TRBJ2-3
clone size: .
CDR3 protein: CASTSVSSTDTQYF
CDR3 DNA: TGTGCCAGCACCTCGGTTAGCTCCACAGATACGCAGTATTTT

D gene: .
V gene: TRBV27
J gene: TRBJ1-5
clone size: few
CDR3 protein: CASRGANQPQHF
CDR3 DNA: TGTGCCAGCAGGGGAGCGAATCAGCCCCAGCATTTT

D gene: TRBD2
V gene: TRBV28
J gene: TRBJ2-2
clone size: once
CDR3 protein: CASSLPPSGNTGELFF
CDR3 DNA: TGTGCCAGCAGTTTACCGCCTAGCGGGAACACCGGGGAGCTGTTTTTT

D gene: .
V gene: TRBV12-3/TRBV12-4
J gene: TRBJ1-5
clone size: .
CDR3 protein: CASSSRADQPQHF
CDR3 DNA: TGTGCCAGCAGTAGCAGGGCGGATCAGCCCCAGCATTTT

D gene: .
V gene: TRBV30
J gene: TRBJ1-4
clone size: .
CDR3 protein: CAWSAETVSGEKLFF
CDR3 DNA: TGTGCCTGGAGTGCCGAAACAGTTTCTGGGGAAAAACTGTTTTTT

D gene: TRBD1
V gene: TRBV7-9
J gene: TRBJ2-7
clone size: .
CDR3 protein: CASSQAGQGAREQYF
CDR3 DNA: TGTGCCAGCAGCCAAGCGGGACAGGGGGCGCGGGAGCAGTACTTC

D gene: .
V gene: TRBV27
J gene: TRBJ1-5
clone size: .
CDR3 protein: CASSLSGQGRKQPQHF
CDR3 DNA: TGTGCCAGCAGTTTATCAGGGCAGGGTAGAAAGCAGCCCCAGCATTTT

D gene: TRBD2
V gene: TRBV29-1
J gene: TRBJ2-5
clone size: .
CDR3 protein: CSGGLDETQYF
CDR3 DNA: TGCAGCGGCGGACTAGACGAGACCCAGTACTTC

D gene: TRBD2
V gene: TRBV7-2
J gene: TRBJ2-1
clone size: .
CDR3 protein: CASSLRTSGSWGEQFF
CDR3 DNA: TGTGCCAGCAGCCTCCGGACTAGCGGGAGTTGGGGTGAGCAGTTCTTC

D gene: .
V gene: TRBV30
J gene: TRBJ1-1
clone size: .
CDR3 protein: CAWSPQGNEAFF
CDR3 DNA: TGTGCCTGGAGTCCCCAGGGAAATGAAGCTTTCTTT

D gene: .
V gene: TRBV28
J gene: TRBJ1-2
clone size: .
CDR3 protein: CASSLSARVHGYTF
CDR3 DNA: TGTGCCAGCAGTTTATCGGCCAGGGTCCATGGCTACACCTTC

D gene: .
V gene: TRBV7-2
J gene: TRBJ2-2
clone size: many
CDR3 protein: CASTPWPTGELFF
CDR3 DNA: TGTGCCAGCACCCCCTGGCCCACCGGGGAGCTGTTTTTT

D gene: TRBD2
V gene: TRBV9
J gene: TRBJ2-3
clone size: .
CDR3 protein: CASSTGLAGTDTQYF
CDR3 DNA: TGTGCCAGCAGCACGGGACTAGCGGGAACAGATACGCAGTATTTT

D gene: .
V gene: TRBV5-1
J gene: TRBJ2-7
clone size: .
CDR3 protein: CASSSAGQTYEQYF
CDR3 DNA: TGCGCCAGCAGCTCCGCGGGACAGACCTACGAGCAGTACTTC

D gene: TRBD2
V gene: TRBV3-1/TRBV3-2
J gene: TRBJ2-7
clone size: .
CDR3 protein: CASSQTLAGYEQYF
CDR3 DNA: TGTGCCAGCAGCCAAACTCTAGCGGGCTACGAGCAGTACTTC

D gene: .
V gene: TRBV3-1/TRBV3-2
J gene: TRBJ1-2
clone size: .
CDR3 protein: CASSQVPHNYGYTF
CDR3 DNA: TGTGCCAGCAGCCAAGTCCCACATAACTATGGCTACACCTTC

D gene: .
V gene: TRBV9
J gene: TRBJ2-5
clone size: .
CDR3 protein: CASSVGGLETQYF
CDR3 DNA: TGTGCCAGCAGCGTAGGAGGGCTGGAGACCCAGTACTTC

D gene: .
V gene: TRBV10-2
J gene: TRBJ2-5
clone size: .
CDR3 protein: CASSTQDNQETQYF
CDR3 DNA: TGCGCCAGCAGTACCCAGGACAACCAAGAGACCCAGTACTTC

D gene: .
V gene: TRBV25-1
J gene: TRBJ2-6
clone size: .
CDR3 protein: CASSESGSGANVLTF
CDR3 DNA: TGTGCCAGCAGTGAATCAGGGTCTGGGGCCAACGTCCTGACTTTC

D gene: TRBD1
V gene: TRBV5-1
J gene: TRBJ1-4
clone size: .
CDR3 protein: CASSYTGGKEKLFF
CDR3 DNA: TGCGCCAGCAGTTACACAGGGGGTAAAGAAAAACTGTTTTTT

D gene: TRBD1
V gene: TRBV4-1
J gene: TRBJ2-7
clone size: .
CDR3 protein: CASSQVQGQGAISYEQYF
CDR3 DNA: TGCGCCAGCAGCCAAGTCCAGGGGCAGGGGGCCATCTCCTACGAGCAGTACTTC

D gene: .
V gene: TRBV19
J gene: TRBJ2-2
clone size: .
CDR3 protein: CASTGGMDTGELFF
CDR3 DNA: TGTGCCAGTACCGGGGGAATGGACACCGGGGAGCTGTTTTTT

D gene: TRBD2
V gene: TRBV7-9
J gene: TRBJ2-1
clone size: .
CDR3 protein: CASSLEGLAGNEQFF
CDR3 DNA: TGTGCCAGCAGCTTGGAGGGACTAGCGGGCAATGAGCAGTTCTTC

D gene: TRBD2
V gene: TRBV6-5
J gene: TRBJ2-3
clone size: .
CDR3 protein: CASSTGGGGTDTQYF
CDR3 DNA: TGTGCCAGCAGCACGGGGGGAGGTGGCACAGATACGCAGTATTTT

D gene: TRBD1
V gene: TRBV6-5
J gene: TRBJ1-5
clone size: .
CDR3 protein: CASRKTGTNQPQHF
CDR3 DNA: TGTGCCAGCAGAAAGACAGGGACGAATCAGCCCCAGCATTTT

D gene: .
V gene: TRBV6-2/TRBV6-3
J gene: TRBJ2-6
clone size: .
CDR3 protein: CASSPSKVDSWTVLSGANVLTF
CDR3 DNA: TGTGCCAGCAGCCCATCTAAGGTGGACTCATGGACAGTCCTCTCTGGGGCCAACGTCCTGACTTTC

D gene: .
V gene: TRBV7-2
J gene: TRBJ2-7
clone size: .
CDR3 protein: CASSFQGGNEQYF
CDR3 DNA: TGTGCCAGCAGCTTTCAGGGCGGGAACGAGCAGTACTTC